This paragraph reports one TCR beta chain. The antigen is unknown. What was sequenced were expressed TCRB transcripts, since all of the isolated RNA had been reverse transcribed. The repertoire was sequenced with immunoSEQ multiplex PCR; TCRdb's copy has only in-frame clones and lacks some. This sample has nearly 700,000 clones, with 10% to 15% found just once. This record comes from a study of beta chain features in type 1 diabetes. Whole-study findings and limits: There was a moderate but significant shortening of TCRB CDR3s in all four CD4+ subsets of Type 1 diabetes patients. Short templates might get an advantage during PCR, and this would be equal in patients and controls.

V lost 4 bases and J 3 bases, leaving 13 bases between the germline ends. Germline CDR1 is MDHEN and CDR2 is SYDVKM. The CDR3 runs to 14 residues. The chain is built from TRBV28 and TRBJ2-7; D may be TRBD1 (5 bases). The receptor was derived from a man between 18 and 29 years old with type 1 diabetes. Sequencing used naive CD4+ T cells from blood. The chain's CDR3 is CASSWGNSHYEQYF. DNA for the CDR3: TGTGCCAGCAGTTGGGGCAACTCTCACTACGAGCAGTACTTC.